The 19 T cell receptor beta chains below all came from one sample that was sequenced in a study of T cell changes during pregnancy in multiple sclerosis. TCRdb keeps only in-frame clones here, not all; method: immunoSEQ multiplex PCR. This sample has approximately 28,000 clones, with around 90% found just once. The specimen was peripheral blood, collected in the first trimester of pregnancy. These receptor sequences come from a female donor in good health, enrolled as a control in a pregnancy study.

This chain uses TRBV5-1 with TRBJ1-1, with 7 bases identical to TRBD1. Germline V gene lookup returns CDR1 SGHRS and CDR2 YFSETQ. This CDR3 spans 14 amino acids. Trimming cost V 0 bases and J 1 base; bases outside gene matches: 0. This CDR3 is CASSLGDRNTEAFF. CDR3 in DNA: TGCGCCAGCAGCTTGGGGGACAGGAACACTGAAGCTTTCTTT. Complete variable domain (other parts from reference TRBV5-1 and TRBJ1-1): KAGVTQTPRYLIKTRGQQVTLSCSPISGHRSVSWYQQTPGQGLQFLFEYFSETQRNKGNFPGRFSGRQFSNSRSEMNVSTLELGDSALYLCASSLGDRNTEAFFGQGTRLTVV.

The rearrangement uses TRBV7-2 and TRBJ1-4, with D possibly matching TRBD1 (6 bases). The germline V gene has CDR1 SGHTA and CDR2 FQGNSA. This CDR3 spans 15 amino acids. The ends were cut back, 3 bases at V and 5 bases at J, with 13 bases in the middle. CDR3 sequence: CASSFSGTPNEKLFF. The CDR3 nucleotides read TGTGCCAGCAGCTTCAGCGGGACACCAAATGAAAAACTGTTTTTT.

This chain uses TRBV10-2 with TRBJ2-3; TRBD1 aligns across 7 bases. The length of the CDR3 is 15 residues. The trim removed 3 bases at V and 4 bases at J, leaving 7 bases unmatched. From germline, CDR1 is WSHSY and CDR2 SAAADI. CDR3 in amino acids: CASSEPRTGADTQYF. The CDR3 DNA sequence: TGCGCCAGCAGTGAACCCAGGACAGGAGCAGATACGCAGTATTTT.

The V and J genes are TRBV21-1 and TRBJ2-3; the listed D gene, TRBD1, was not tested against the DNA. TRBV21-1 is flagged as a pseudogene. CDR3 length: 12 residues. This CDR3 is CASSEYQNTQYF. CDR3 bases: TGTGCCAGCAGCGAATATCAGAATACGCAGTATTTT.

This clone was recorded once. The chain links TRBV21-1 to TRBJ1-6. TRBV21-1 is shown as a pseudogene. This CDR3 region has 16 residues. CDR3 DNA sequence: TGTGCCAGCAGCACATCCGGTACGGAGGATAATTCACCCCTCCACTTT. It specifies CASSTSGTEDNSPLHF.

The genes are TRBV12-5 and TRBJ2-1, with D maybe TRBD2 (7 bases). Trimming cost V 4 bases and J 0 bases, with 19 bases left between them. The CDR3 has 18 residues. In germline, CDR1 is LGHNT, CDR2 FRNRAP. The CDR3 loop reads CASGSPSEGGSSYNEQFF. DNA of the CDR3: TGTGCTAGTGGTTCACCTTCGGAGGGGGGGAGCTCCTACAATGAGCAGTTCTTC.

The rearrangement uses TRBV30 and TRBJ2-1; a possible D gene is TRBD1 (6 bases). Trimming cost V 8 bases and J 6 bases, with 14 bases left between them. The germline CDR1 and CDR2 sequences are GTSNPN and SVGIG (reference sequence). The CDR3 has 12 residues. The chain's CDR3 is CARFGGFNEQFF. The CDR3 DNA sequence: TGTGCCCGATTTGGGGGCTTCAATGAGCAGTTCTTC.

The chain uses TRBV7-2 and TRBJ1-4; D is possibly TRBD1 (5 bases). V was cut by 1 base and J by 4 bases, with 7 bases left in between. Germline assignment: CDR1 SGHTA and CDR2 FQGNSA. The CDR3 spans 14 residues. The CDR3 DNA sequence: TGTGCCAGCAGCTTAGGGGGCAATAATGAAAAACTGTTTTTT. Protein: CASSLGGNNEKLFF. The full variable domain, in which reference TRBV7-2 and TRBJ1-4 provide the parts outside the CDR3, is GAGVSQSPSNKVTEKGKDVELRCDPISGHTALYWYRQSLGQGLEFLIYFQGNSAPDKSGLPSDRFSAERTGGSVSTLTIQRTQQEDSAVYLCASSLGGNNEKLFFGSGTQLSVL.

The chain couples TRBV2 to TRBJ2-3; possibly TRBD2 for D (6 bases). This CDR3 has 15 amino acids. Looked up from germline, CDR1 is SNHLY and CDR2 is FYNNEI. Trimming shortened V by 6 bases and J by 2 bases, and 15 bases separated the two germline ends. CDR3 residues: CASRLLATITDTQYF. DNA of the CDR3: TGTGCCAGCAGATTGCTAGCGACGATCACAGATACGCAGTATTTT.

J is TRBJ1-5 and V is TRBV7-9; D possibly corresponds to TRBD1 (5 bases). The CDR3 contains 15 residues. Per the germline V gene, CDR1 is SEHNR and CDR2 is FQNEAQ (reference sequence). V was trimmed by 6 bases and J by 0 bases, leaving 12 bases between them. CDR3 sequence reads: CASSSGHYSNQPQHF. For the CDR3, the DNA is TGTGCCAGCAGTTCTGGACACTATAGCAATCAGCCCCAGCATTTT.

This clone came up a few times. The chain has TRBV19 and TRBJ2-1; 9 bases map to TRBD2. Germline trimming cut 3 bases from V and 6 bases from J; bases unmatched to any gene: 6. The CDR3 is made up of 15 amino acids. The germline V gene has CDR1 LNHDA and CDR2 SQIVND (reference sequence). The CDR3 protein is CASSILAGKINEQFF. The CDR3, as DNA: TGTGCCAGTAGTATCCTAGCGGGGAAAATCAATGAGCAGTTCTTC.

The chain has TRBV7-6 and TRBJ1-1; a possible D gene is TRBD1 (6 bases). Between the trimmed V and J ends, which lost 1 base and 4 bases, there was a span of 13 bases. This CDR3 has 15 amino acids. Per the germline V gene, CDR1 is SGHVS and CDR2 is FNYEAQ. The chain's CDR3 is CASSLVGGPGTEAFF. CDR3 DNA: TGTGCCAGCAGCTTAGTCGGGGGGCCTGGCACTGAAGCTTTCTTT.

The chain has TRBV2 and TRBJ2-7; 7 positions agree with TRBD1. The germline CDR1 and CDR2 sequences are SNHLY and FYNNEI. CDR3 length equals 15 residues. V was clipped by 4 bases and J by 2 bases; unmatched bases: 8. CDR3 residues: CASSGTGASAYEQYF. Here the CDR3 DNA reads TGTGCCAGCAGTGGTACAGGGGCCAGCGCCTACGAGCAGTACTTC. Using reference TRBV2 and TRBJ2-7 for the parts outside the CDR3, the full variable domain is EPEVTQTPSHQVTQMGQEVILRCVPISNHLYFYWYRQILGQKVEFLVSFYNNEISEKSEIFDDQFSVERPDGSNFTLKIRSTKLEDSAMYFCASSGTGASAYEQYFGPGTRLTVT.

V is TRBV30 and J is TRBJ2-2; a possible D gene is TRBD1 (6 bases). Germline CDR1 GTSNPN, CDR2 SVGIG (reference sequence). Between the trimmed V and J ends, which lost 4 bases and 8 bases, there was a span of 17 bases. CDR3 length: 14 amino acids. In nucleotides, the CDR3 is TGTGCCTGGAAAATCGGGGCAGGGGCTGGGGAGCTGTTTTTT. It codes for CAWKIGAGAGELFF.

As DNA, the CDR3 is TGTGCCAGCAGCGAAGATAGCACCGGGGAGCTGTTTTTT. This sequence encodes CASSEDSTGELFF. V is TRBV7-9 and J is TRBJ2-2, with unresolved D. Germline assignment: CDR1 SEHNR and CDR2 FQNEAQ (reference sequence). V shed 5 bases and J shed 4 bases, with 8 bases lying between them. The CDR3 spans 13 residues.

CDR3 amino acids: CASSLRTSGPYEQYF. CDR3 DNA sequence: TGTGCCAGCAGTTTAAGGACTAGCGGACCCTACGAGCAGTACTTC. The rearrangement joins TRBV28 to TRBJ2-7; TRBD2 agrees at 10 bases. Germline V gene sequence: CDR1 MDHEN, CDR2 SYDVKM. The CDR3 has 15 amino acids. J was trimmed by 2 bases and V by 2 bases; bases with no gene match: 3.

V is TRBV5-1 and J is TRBJ1-2; no reliable D call. CDR1 SGHRS and CDR2 YFSETQ come from the germline V gene. The ends were cut back, 0 bases at V and 4 bases at J, with 13 bases in the middle. The CDR3 is made up of 15 amino acids. The DNA for the CDR3 is TGCGCCAGCAGCTTGGGGCAGGCCGGAGGCTATGGCTACACCTTC. Protein product: CASSLGQAGGYGYTF.

This clone appeared once. This rearrangement joins TRBV2 to TRBJ1-4; a weak D match, TRBD1 (6 bases). The CDR3 is 16 amino acids. Deletions cut 2 bases from V and 0 bases from J, with 10 bases between. From germline, CDR1 is SNHLY and CDR2 FYNNEI. The CDR3 sequence: CASSEPDSSTNEKLFF. The CDR3 region has the DNA TGTGCCAGCAGTGAACCGGACAGTTCAACTAATGAAAAACTGTTTTTT.

The chain recombines TRBV6-6 with TRBJ2-5, with TRBD2 matching over 11 bases. J was trimmed by 1 base and V by 3 bases; bases with no gene match: 4. Germline CDR1 and CDR2: MNHNY and SVGAGI (reference sequence). There are 16 residues in the CDR3. For the CDR3, the DNA is TGTGCCAGCAGTTATGTAGGGACTAGCGGCCAAGAGACCCAGTACTTC. Translated, it gives CASSYVGTSGQETQYF.